Listed here is a single T cell receptor (beta chain). Its matching antigen is unknown. Amplified TCR beta CDR3 regions were obtained using RNA transcripts as template. The library came from an HTBI-primed first-round RT-PCR and a second-round multiplex PCR. TCRdb fed the multiplex PCR reads into MiXCR, producing one record per CDR3 protein. The sample holds about 480,000 distinct CDR3 sequences; 13% to 15% are singletons and the top ten take about a tenth. This sample is part of a study of Graves' ophthalmopathy and Graves' hyperthyroidism. Study outcomes and limitations: The blood repertoire also included most expanded thyroid clonotypes above 0.001 frequency.

The CDR3 spans 17 residues. Germline values: CDR1 MNHEY, CDR2 SVGEGT. The V end lost 1 base, the J end lost 1 base, and 16 bases lay between the germline ends. The source material was blood. The TCR originated in a woman aged 30 to 39 with Graves' ophthalmopathy. This sequence joins TRBV6-2 or TRBV6-3 and TRBJ1-1, with D perhaps TRBD1 (6 bases). The chain's CDR3 is CASSYYQRQASNTEAFF. CDR3 coding DNA: TGTGCCAGCAGTTACTATCAACGACAGGCTTCGAACACTGAAGCTTTCTTT.